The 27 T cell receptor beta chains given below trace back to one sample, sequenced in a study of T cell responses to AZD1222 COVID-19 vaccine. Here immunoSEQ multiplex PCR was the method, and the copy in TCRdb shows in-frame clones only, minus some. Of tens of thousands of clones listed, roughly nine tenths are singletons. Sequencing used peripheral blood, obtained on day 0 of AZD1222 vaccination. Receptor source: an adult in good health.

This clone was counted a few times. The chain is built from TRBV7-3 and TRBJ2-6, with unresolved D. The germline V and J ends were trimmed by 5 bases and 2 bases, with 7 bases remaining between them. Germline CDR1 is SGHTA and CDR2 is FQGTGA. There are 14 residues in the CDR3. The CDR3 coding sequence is TGTGCCAGCAGCCCCGATCCTGGGGCCAACGTCCTGACTTTC. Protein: CASSPDPGANVLTF.

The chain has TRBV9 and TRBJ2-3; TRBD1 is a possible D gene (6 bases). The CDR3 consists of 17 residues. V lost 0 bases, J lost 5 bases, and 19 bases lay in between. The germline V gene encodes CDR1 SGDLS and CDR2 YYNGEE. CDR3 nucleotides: TGTGCCAGCAGCGTAGCGGGCAGGGGATATGAGAAAGATACGCAGTATTTT. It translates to CASSVAGRGYEKDTQYF.

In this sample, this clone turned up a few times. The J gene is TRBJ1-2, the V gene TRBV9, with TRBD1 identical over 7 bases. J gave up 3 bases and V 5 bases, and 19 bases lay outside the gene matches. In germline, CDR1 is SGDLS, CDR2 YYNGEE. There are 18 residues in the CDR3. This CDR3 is CASRPLRTGFAPYYGYTF. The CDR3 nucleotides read TGTGCCAGCAGACCTCTCAGGACAGGTTTTGCCCCCTACTATGGCTACACCTTC.

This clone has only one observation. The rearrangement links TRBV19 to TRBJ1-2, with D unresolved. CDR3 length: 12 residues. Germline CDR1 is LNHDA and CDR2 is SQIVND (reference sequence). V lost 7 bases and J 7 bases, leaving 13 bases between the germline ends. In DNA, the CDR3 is TGTGCCAGTATAGGGCCTGCGGGTGGCTACACCTTC. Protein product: CASIGPAGGYTF.

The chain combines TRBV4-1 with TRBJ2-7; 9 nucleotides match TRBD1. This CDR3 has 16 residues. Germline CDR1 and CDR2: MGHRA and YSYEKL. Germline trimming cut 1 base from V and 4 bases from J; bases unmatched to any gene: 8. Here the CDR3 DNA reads TGCGCCAGCAGCCAAGTGACAGGGGGAGGGCCGTACGAGCAGTACTTC. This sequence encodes CASSQVTGGGPYEQYF.

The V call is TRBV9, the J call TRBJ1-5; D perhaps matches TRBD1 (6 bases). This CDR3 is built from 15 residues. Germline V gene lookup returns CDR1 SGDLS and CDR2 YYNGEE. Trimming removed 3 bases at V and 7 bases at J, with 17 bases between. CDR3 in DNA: TGTGCCAGCAGCGCACAGGGCTCCATGGGACAGCCCCAGCATTTT. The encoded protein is CASSAQGSMGQPQHF.

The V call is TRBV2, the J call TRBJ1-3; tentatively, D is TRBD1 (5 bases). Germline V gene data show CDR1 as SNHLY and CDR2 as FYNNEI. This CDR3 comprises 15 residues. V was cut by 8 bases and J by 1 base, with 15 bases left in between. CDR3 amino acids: CASSRALSSGNTIYF. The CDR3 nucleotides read TGTGCCAGCTCCAGGGCACTGTCTTCTGGAAACACCATATATTTT. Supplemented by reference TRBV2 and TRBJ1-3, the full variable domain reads EPEVTQTPSHQVTQMGQEVILRCVPISNHLYFYWYRQILGQKVEFLVSFYNNEISEKSEIFDDQFSVERPDGSNFTLKIRSTKLEDSAMYFCASSRALSSGNTIYFGEGSWLTVV.

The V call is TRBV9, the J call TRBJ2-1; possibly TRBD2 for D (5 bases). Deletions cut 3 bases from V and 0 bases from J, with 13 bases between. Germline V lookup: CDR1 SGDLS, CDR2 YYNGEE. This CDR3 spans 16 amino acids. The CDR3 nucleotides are TGTGCCAGCAGCGAGCCCGGCGACTACTCCTACAATGAGCAGTTCTTC. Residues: CASSEPGDYSYNEQFF.

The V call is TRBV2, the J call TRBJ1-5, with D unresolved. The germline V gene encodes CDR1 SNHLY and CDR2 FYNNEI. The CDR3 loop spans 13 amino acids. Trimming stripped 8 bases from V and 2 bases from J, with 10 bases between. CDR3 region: CASGSIRNQPQHF. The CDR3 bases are TGTGCCAGCGGTAGCATCCGCAATCAGCCCCAGCATTTT. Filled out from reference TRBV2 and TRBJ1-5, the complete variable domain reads EPEVTQTPSHQVTQMGQEVILRCVPISNHLYFYWYRQILGQKVEFLVSFYNNEISEKSEIFDDQFSVERPDGSNFTLKIRSTKLEDSAMYFCASGSIRNQPQHFGDGTRLSIL.

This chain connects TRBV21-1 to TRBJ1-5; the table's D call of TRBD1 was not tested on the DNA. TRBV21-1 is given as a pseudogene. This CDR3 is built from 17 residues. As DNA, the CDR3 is TGTGCCCGCACCTGGGGGCGCGTTGTAAATAGCAATCAGCCCCAGCATTTT. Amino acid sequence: CARTWGRVVNSNQPQHF.

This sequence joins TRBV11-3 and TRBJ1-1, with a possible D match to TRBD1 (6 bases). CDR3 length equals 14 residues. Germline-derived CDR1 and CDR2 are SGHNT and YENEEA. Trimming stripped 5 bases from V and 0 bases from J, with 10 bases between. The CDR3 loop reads CASSNRVMNTEAFF. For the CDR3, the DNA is TGTGCCAGCAGCAACAGGGTCATGAACACTGAAGCTTTCTTT.

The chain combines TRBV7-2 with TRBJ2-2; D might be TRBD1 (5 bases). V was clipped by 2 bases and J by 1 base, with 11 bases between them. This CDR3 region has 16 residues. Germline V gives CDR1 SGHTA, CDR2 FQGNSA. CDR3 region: CASSLFSTGNTGELFF. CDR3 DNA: TGTGCCAGCAGCTTATTCTCCACAGGGAACACCGGGGAGCTGTTTTTT.

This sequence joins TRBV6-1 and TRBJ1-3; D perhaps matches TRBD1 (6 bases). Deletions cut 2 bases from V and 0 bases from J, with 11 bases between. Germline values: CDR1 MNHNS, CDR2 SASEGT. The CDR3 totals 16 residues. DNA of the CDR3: TGTGCCAGCAGTGAATACAGGGCAGACTCTGGAAACACCATATATTTT. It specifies CASSEYRADSGNTIYF.

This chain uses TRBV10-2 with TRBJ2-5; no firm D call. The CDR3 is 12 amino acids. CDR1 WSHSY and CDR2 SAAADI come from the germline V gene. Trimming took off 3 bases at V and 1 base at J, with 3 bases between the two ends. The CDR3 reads CASSDGQETQYF. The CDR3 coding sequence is TGCGCCAGCAGTGACGGCCAAGAGACCCAGTACTTC.

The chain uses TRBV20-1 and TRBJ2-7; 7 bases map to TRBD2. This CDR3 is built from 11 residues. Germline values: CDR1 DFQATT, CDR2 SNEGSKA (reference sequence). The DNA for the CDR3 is TGCAAAGCGGGGCGTTCGTACGAGCAGTACTTC. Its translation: CKAGRSYEQYF.

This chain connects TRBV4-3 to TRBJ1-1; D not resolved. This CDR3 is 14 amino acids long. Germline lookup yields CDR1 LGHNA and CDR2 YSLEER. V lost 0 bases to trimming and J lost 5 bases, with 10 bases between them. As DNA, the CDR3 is TGCGCCAGCAGCCAAGAGACCGCGCGGACTGAAGCTTTCTTT. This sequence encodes CASSQETARTEAFF.

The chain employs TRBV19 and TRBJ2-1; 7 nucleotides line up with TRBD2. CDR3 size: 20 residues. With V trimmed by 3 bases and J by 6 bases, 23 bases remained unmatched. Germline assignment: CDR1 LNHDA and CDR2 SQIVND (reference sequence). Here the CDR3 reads CASSMGGVWGETLGGNEQFF. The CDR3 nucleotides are TGTGCCAGTAGTATGGGAGGGGTTTGGGGCGAGACTCTCGGAGGCAATGAGCAGTTCTTC.

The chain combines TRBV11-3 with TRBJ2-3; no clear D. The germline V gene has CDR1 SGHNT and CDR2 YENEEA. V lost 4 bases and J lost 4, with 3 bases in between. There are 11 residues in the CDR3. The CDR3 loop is CASSSSDTQYF. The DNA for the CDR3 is TGTGCCAGCAGCTCGTCAGATACGCAGTATTTT.

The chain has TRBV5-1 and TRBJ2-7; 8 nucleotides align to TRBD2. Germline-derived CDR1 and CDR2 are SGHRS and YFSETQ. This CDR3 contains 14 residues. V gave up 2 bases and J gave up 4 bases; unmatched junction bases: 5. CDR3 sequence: CASSFEAGGYEQYF. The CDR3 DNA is TGCGCCAGCAGCTTTGAGGCGGGGGGTTACGAGCAGTACTTC. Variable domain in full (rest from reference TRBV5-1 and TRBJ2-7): KAGVTQTPRYLIKTRGQQVTLSCSPISGHRSVSWYQQTPGQGLQFLFEYFSETQRNKGNFPGRFSGRQFSNSRSEMNVSTLELGDSALYLCASSFEAGGYEQYFGPGTRLTVT.

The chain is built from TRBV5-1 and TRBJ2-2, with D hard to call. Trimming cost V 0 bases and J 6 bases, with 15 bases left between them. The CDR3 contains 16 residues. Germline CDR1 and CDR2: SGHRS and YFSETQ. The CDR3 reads CASSLDGLSGPGELFF. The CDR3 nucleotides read TGCGCCAGCAGCTTGGACGGGTTATCCGGTCCCGGGGAGCTGTTTTTT.

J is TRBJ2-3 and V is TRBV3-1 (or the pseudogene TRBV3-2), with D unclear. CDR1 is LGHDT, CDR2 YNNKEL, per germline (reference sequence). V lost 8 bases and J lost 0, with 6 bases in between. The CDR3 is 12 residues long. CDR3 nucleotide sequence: TGTGCCAGCTCCGGCAGCACAGATACGCAGTATTTT. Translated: CASSGSTDTQYF.

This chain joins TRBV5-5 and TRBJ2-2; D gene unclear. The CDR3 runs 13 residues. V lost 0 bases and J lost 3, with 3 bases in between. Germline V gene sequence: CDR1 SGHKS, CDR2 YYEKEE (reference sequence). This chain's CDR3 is CASSLVDTGELFF. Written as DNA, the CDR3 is TGTGCCAGCAGCTTGGTTGACACCGGGGAGCTGTTTTTT.

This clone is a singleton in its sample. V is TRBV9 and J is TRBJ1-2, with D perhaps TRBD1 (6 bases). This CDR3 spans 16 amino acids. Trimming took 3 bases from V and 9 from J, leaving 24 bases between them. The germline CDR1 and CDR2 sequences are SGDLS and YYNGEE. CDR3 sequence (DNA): TGTGCCAGCAGCGCAGGGGCAAATGGGGCAGGTTCTCGCTACACCTTC. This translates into CASSAGANGAGSRYTF.

The CDR3 DNA is TGTGCCAGCAGCTTGAGAGTCGGGACGCAGGACAACACTGAAGCTTTCTTT. Translating gives CASSLRVGTQDNTEAFF. The chain combines TRBV5-8 with TRBJ1-1; tentatively, D is TRBD1 (5 bases). The CDR3 consists of 17 residues. The V end was cut by 1 base, the J end by 2 bases, with 18 bases between. Germline CDR1 reads SGHTS; CDR2 reads YDEGEE.

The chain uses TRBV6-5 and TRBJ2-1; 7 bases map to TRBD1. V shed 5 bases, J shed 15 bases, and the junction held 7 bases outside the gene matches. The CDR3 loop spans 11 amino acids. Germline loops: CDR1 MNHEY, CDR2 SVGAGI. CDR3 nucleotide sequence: TGTGCCAGCAGTAATAACAGGGGATGGTTCTTC. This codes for CASSNNRGWFF.

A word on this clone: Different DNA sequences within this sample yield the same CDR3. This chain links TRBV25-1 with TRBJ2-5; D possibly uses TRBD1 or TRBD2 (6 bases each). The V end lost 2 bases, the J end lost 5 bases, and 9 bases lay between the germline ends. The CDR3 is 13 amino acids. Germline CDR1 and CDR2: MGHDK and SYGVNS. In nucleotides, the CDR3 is TGTGCCAGCAGTGAACGGGGGCGGGAGACCCAGTACTTC. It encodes CASSERGRETQYF.

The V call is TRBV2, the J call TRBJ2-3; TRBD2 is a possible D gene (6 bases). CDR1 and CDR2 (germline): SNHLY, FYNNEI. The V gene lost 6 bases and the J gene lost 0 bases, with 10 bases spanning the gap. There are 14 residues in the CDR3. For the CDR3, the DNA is TGTGCCAGCAGCGGGAGTTATAGCACAGATACGCAGTATTTT. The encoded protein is CASSGSYSTDTQYF.